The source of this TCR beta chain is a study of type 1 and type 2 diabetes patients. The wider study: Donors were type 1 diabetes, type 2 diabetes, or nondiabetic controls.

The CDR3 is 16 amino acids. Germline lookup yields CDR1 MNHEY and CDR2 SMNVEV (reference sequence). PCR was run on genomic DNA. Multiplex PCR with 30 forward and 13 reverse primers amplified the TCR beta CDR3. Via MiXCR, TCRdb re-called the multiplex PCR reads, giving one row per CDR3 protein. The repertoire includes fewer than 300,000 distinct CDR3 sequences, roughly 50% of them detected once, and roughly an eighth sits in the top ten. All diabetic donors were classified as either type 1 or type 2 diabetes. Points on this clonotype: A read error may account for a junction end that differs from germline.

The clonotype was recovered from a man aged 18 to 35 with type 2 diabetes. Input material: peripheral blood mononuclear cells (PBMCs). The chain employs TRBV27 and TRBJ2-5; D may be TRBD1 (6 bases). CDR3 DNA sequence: TGTGCCACCAGTCGAGGACAGCCGCGGTTTGGAGAGACCCAGTACTTC. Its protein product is CATSRGQPRFGETQYF.